This TCR beta chain was recovered during a study of identical twins. TCRdb processed the 5' RACE reads anew with MiXCR; each CDR3 protein has one entry. The sample has roughly 190,000 distinct CDR3 sequences, 15% to 20% seen once. This CDR3 is 15 amino acids long. With 0 bases removed from V and 2 bases from J, the gap between germline ends came to 9 bases. In germline, CDR1 is SEHNR, CDR2 FQNEAQ (reference sequence). In the case of this clonotype: Its antigen remains unknown.

Study-wide results and limits: Models predicted less out-of-frame TCR alpha sharing in monozygotic twins than was found.

The sample also formed part of further work on T cells expressing NK-cell markers. That paper adds: All TCR beta repertoires analysed originated from sorted CD3+CD56+NKG2C+, CD3+CD56+NKG2C- and CD3+CD56-NKG2C+ T cells. The authors sequenced eight donors, of whom seven were HCMV-seropositive and one was seronegative.

Sequencing input: CD8+ T cells sorted from blood. This clonotype was sampled from a woman between 18 and 30 years old in good health. This rearrangement joins TRBV7-9 to TRBJ2-3, with D unclear. Here the CDR3 DNA reads TGTGCCAGCAGCTTAGCGCCCGGTGACACAGATACGCAGTATTTT. Translating it yields CASSLAPGDTDTQYF.